The 5 T cell receptor beta chains listed next were all sequenced from one sample in a study of control samples from healthy donors and cancer patients. Repertoires were generated with immunoSEQ multiplex PCR, while TCRdb's copy carries only in-frame clones and drops some. The table has about 110,000 clones, 70% to 85% seen once. The sample comprised blood. These TCRs come from a man aged 18-30 years in good health.

The rearrangement links TRBV27 to TRBJ1-2; a possible D gene is TRBD1 (5 bases). CDR1 MNHEY and CDR2 SMNVEV come from the germline V gene (reference sequence). V lost 3 bases and J 4 bases, leaving 9 bases between the germline ends. The CDR3 spans 13 residues. Written as DNA, the CDR3 is TGTGCCAGCAGTTTTCAGGGCCCCTATGGCTACACCTTC. It codes for CASSFQGPYGYTF.

V usage is TRBV5-4 and J usage is TRBJ2-7; 8 bases are shared with TRBD2. CDR1 and CDR2 (germline): SGHNT, YYREEE (reference sequence). The CDR3 extends over 15 amino acids. V lost 4 bases and J lost 4; bases outside the gene matches: 10. CDR3 coding DNA: TGTGCCAGCAGCACCCGGGTAGCGGGGAAGTACGAGCAGTACTTC. It codes for CASSTRVAGKYEQYF.

The V call is TRBV4-1, the J call TRBJ1-2; D gene uncertain. Trimming shortened V by 1 base and J by 4 bases, and 13 bases separated the two germline ends. Per germline, CDR1 MGHRA and CDR2 YSYEKL. This CDR3 is built from 15 residues. The DNA for the CDR3 is TGCGCCAGCAGCCAAGTTGAGGGATCGAGCTATGGCTACACCTTC. Protein product: CASSQVEGSSYGYTF.

The CDR3 bases are TGTGCCAGCAGTGAGGACAGGGGAAACTATGGCTACACCTTC. The encoded protein is CASSEDRGNYGYTF. The V and J genes are TRBV2 and TRBJ1-2, with 9 bases fitting TRBD1. Germline trimming cut 3 bases from V and 2 bases from J; bases unmatched to any gene: 1. The germline V gene has CDR1 SNHLY and CDR2 FYNNEI. The CDR3 contains 14 residues.

This chain joins TRBV4-1 and TRBJ1-6, with 9 bases identical to TRBD1. V lost 1 base, J lost 6 bases, and 4 bases stayed unmatched. Germline lookup yields CDR1 MGHRA and CDR2 YSYEKL. This CDR3 is 16 amino acids long. This CDR3 reads CASSQGTGARNSPLHF. CDR3 bases: TGCGCCAGCAGCCAAGGGACAGGGGCCCGTAATTCACCCCTCCACTTT.